These 5 T cell receptor beta chains came from one sample sequenced in a study of T cell repertoires in cytomegalovirus infection. Antigens for these TCRs are unknown. TCRdb re-called the reads with MiXCR, one entry per CDR3 protein. The table shows some 920,000 distinct CDR3 sequences, with around a third occurring only once. This sample comprised cultured CD8+ T cells from PBMCs, obtained from culture after CMV antigen stimulation. The receptors derive from a human donor in good health (CMV status not recorded). Some clones in this sample may be carry-over from other donors' samples.

This clonotype showed up just a few times. J is TRBJ2-2 and V is TRBV9, with D possibly being TRBD1 (5 bases). The CDR3 covers 17 residues. CDR1 and CDR2 (germline): SGDLS, YYNGEE. With 2 bases removed from V and 3 bases from J, the gap between germline ends came to 17 bases. CDR3 residues: CASSVPVTTGYTGELFF. CDR3 sequence (DNA): TGTGCCAGCAGCGTGCCGGTAACAACAGGCTACACCGGGGAGCTGTTTTTT.

The chain has TRBV15 and TRBJ2-7, with 9 bases identical to TRBD2. This CDR3 has 15 amino acids. V was pared by 2 bases and J by 6 bases, with 8 bases of the junction left unmatched. Germline CDR1 LNHNV, CDR2 YYDKDF (reference sequence). The CDR3 bases are TGTGCCACCAGCAGATCCGGGACTAGCCTCAGCGAGCAGTACTTC. Translating it yields CATSRSGTSLSEQYF. The full variable domain, with the rest looked up from reference TRBV15 and TRBJ2-7, is DAMVIQNPRYQVTQFGKPVTLSCSQTLNHNVMYWYQQKSSQAPKLLFHYYDKDFNNEADTPDNFQSRRPNTSFCFLDIRSPGLGDTAMYLCATSRSGTSLSEQYFGPGTRLTVT.

This clonotype was seen a few times. This chain links TRBV19 with TRBJ1-1, with 11 bases lining up with TRBD1. Germline values: CDR1 LNHDA, CDR2 SQIVND (reference sequence). Germline trimming cut 3 bases from V and 1 base from J; bases unmatched to any gene: 1. This CDR3 is 15 amino acids long. This CDR3 is CASSIGTGGNTEAFF. The CDR3 region has the DNA TGTGCCAGTAGTATTGGGACAGGGGGGAACACTGAAGCTTTCTTT.

V usage is TRBV6-2 or TRBV6-3 and J usage is TRBJ1-4; D is ambiguous. The V end was cut by 5 bases, the J end by 0 bases, with 13 bases between. The germline V gene has CDR1 MNHEY and CDR2 SVGEGT. The CDR3 has 16 residues. As DNA, the CDR3 is TGTGCCAGCAGTCCCTTCGACACTACAACTAATGAAAAACTGTTTTTT. Its protein product is CASSPFDTTTNEKLFF.

This clonotype occurred a few times. V is TRBV5-4 and J is TRBJ1-4; a weak D match, TRBD1 (6 bases). V lost 0 bases to trimming and J lost 3 bases, with 9 bases between them. There are 15 residues in the CDR3. CDR1 and CDR2 (germline): SGHNT, YYREEE (reference sequence). CDR3 residues: CASSLGTDPNEKLFF. The CDR3 DNA follows: TGTGCCAGCAGCTTGGGGACAGACCCTAATGAAAAACTGTTTTTT.